The TCR beta chain under discussion was sequenced for a study of siplizumab effects on memory and regulatory T cells. Notes on the study in general: An assignable naive or memory phenotype was lacking in roughly 75-95% of proliferating CD4+ or CD8+ clones. The drug siplizumab significantly decreased the alloreactive sequences that could be traced to unstimulated CD4+ memory cells.

Losses at the gene ends were 3 bases for V and 4 bases for J; bases not matched to a gene: 4. CDR3 size: 14 residues. Germline V CDR1 and CDR2: LNHNV, YYDKDF (reference sequence). Produced via immunoSEQ multiplex PCR; TCRdb's table is partial and in-frame only. The top ten hold approximately 1.4% of the sample, which has tens of thousands of clones, 87% seen once. As for this clone: Its antigen is unknown.

The V and J genes are TRBV15 and TRBJ2-7, with TRBD1 matching 9 bases. Sequenced: Tregs sorted from blood. The receptor comes from a human donor in good health. The CDR3 is CATSSSQGAYEQYF. The CDR3 nucleotides are TGTGCCACCAGCAGCTCACAGGGGGCGTACGAGCAGTACTTC.